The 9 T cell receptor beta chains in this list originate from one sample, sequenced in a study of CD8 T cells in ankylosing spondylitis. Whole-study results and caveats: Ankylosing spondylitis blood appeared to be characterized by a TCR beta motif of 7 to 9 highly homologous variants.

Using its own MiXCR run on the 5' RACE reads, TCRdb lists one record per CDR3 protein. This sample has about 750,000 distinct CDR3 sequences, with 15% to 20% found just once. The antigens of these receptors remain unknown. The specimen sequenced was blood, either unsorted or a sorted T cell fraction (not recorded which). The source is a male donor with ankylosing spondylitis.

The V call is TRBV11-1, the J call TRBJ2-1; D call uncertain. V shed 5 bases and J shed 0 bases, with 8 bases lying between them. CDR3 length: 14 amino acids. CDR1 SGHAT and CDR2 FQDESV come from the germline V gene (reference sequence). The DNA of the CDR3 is TGTGCCAGCAGCCCGGCGAGCTCCTACAATGAGCAGTTCTTC. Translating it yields CASSPASSYNEQFF.

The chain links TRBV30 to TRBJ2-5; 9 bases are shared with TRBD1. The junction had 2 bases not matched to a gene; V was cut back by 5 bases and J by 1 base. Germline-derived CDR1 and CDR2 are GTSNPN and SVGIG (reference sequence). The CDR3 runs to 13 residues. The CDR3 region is CAWRDRAQETQYF. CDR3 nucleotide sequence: TGTGCCTGGCGGGACAGGGCCCAAGAGACCCAGTACTTC.

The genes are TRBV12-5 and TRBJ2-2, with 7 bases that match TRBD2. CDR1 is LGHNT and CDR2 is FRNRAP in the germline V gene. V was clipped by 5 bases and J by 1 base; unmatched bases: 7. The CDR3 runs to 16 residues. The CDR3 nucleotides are TGTGCTAGTGGTCCCCAATGGGGGGGGAACACCGGGGAGCTGTTTTTT. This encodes CASGPQWGGNTGELFF.

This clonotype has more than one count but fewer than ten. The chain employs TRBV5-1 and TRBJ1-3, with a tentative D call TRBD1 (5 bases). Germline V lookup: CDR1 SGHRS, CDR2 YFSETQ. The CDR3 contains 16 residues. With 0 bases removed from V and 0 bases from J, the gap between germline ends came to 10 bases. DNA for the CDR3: TGCGCCAGCAGCTTGGTGTCGGGGACCTCTGGAAACACCATATATTTT. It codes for CASSLVSGTSGNTIYF.

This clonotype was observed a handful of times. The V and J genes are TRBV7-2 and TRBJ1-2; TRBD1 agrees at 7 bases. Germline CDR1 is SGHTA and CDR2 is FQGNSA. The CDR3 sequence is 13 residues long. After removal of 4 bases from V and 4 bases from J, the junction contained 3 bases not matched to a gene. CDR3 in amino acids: CASSYRDSYGYTF. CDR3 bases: TGTGCCAGCAGCTACCGGGACAGCTATGGCTACACCTTC.

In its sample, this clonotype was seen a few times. CDR3 sequence (DNA): TGTGCCAGCAGCGTAGATGCATCCTACGAGCAGTACTTC. Its translation: CASSVDASYEQYF. This chain links TRBV9 with TRBJ2-7; D unclear. This CDR3 contains 13 residues. V lost 0 bases and J 1 base, leaving 5 bases between the germline ends. Germline V lookup: CDR1 SGDLS, CDR2 YYNGEE.

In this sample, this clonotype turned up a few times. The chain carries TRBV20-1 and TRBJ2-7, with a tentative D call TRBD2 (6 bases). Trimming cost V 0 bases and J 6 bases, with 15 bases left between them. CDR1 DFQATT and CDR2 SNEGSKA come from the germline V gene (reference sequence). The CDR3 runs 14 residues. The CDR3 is CSARDGGTPLEQYF. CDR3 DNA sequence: TGCAGTGCTAGAGATGGGGGGACCCCCCTCGAGCAGTACTTC.

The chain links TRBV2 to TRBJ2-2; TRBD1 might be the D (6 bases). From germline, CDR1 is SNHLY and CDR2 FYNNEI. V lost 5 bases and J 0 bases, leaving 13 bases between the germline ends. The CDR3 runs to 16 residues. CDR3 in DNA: TGTGCCAGCAGTCCCCAACGGACAGCGAACACCGGGGAGCTGTTTTTT. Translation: CASSPQRTANTGELFF.

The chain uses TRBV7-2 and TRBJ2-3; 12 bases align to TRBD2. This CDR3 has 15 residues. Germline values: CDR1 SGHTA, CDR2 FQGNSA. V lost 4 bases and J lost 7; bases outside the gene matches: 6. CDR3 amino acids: CASSSRTSGDYTQYF. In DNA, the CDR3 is TGTGCCAGCAGCTCCCGGACTAGCGGGGATTATACGCAGTATTTT.